A single sample is the source of the 5 T cell receptor beta chains below, sequenced in a study of blood T cell repertoires in COVID-19. The repertoire was sequenced with immunoSEQ multiplex PCR; TCRdb's copy has only in-frame clones and lacks some. Here the sample spans approximately 190,000 clones, approximately 79% being singletons. Sequencing was carried out using peripheral blood. These receptors were taken from a man aged 25 to 40 with active or convalescent COVID-19.

The chain uses TRBV11-2 and TRBJ2-2; TRBD1 is a possible D gene (6 bases). V dropped 1 base and J dropped 1 base, with 7 bases sitting between them. In germline, CDR1 is SGHAT, CDR2 FQNNGV. The CDR3 length is 15 residues. The CDR3 sequence: CASSLGQVNTGELFF. As DNA, the CDR3 is TGTGCCAGCAGCTTAGGACAGGTGAACACCGGGGAGCTGTTTTTT.

The gene calls are TRBV5-1 and TRBJ1-4, with TRBD1 identical over 8 bases. Germline-derived CDR1 and CDR2 are SGHRS and YFSETQ. The J segment lost 4 bases and the V segment lost 1 base, leaving 3 bases of the junction unmatched. The CDR3 totals 15 residues. CDR3 in amino acids: CASSLLTGDNEKLFF. In DNA, the CDR3 is TGCGCCAGCAGCTTGTTGACAGGGGATAATGAAAAACTGTTTTTT.

This chain connects TRBV4-2 to TRBJ2-3; D is perhaps TRBD2 (5 bases). This CDR3 contains 17 residues. With 2 bases removed from V and 3 bases from J, the gap between germline ends came to 18 bases. The germline gives CDR1 LGHNA, CDR2 YNFKEQ. CDR3 amino acids: CASSQTILGTRTDTQYF. In DNA, the CDR3 is TGTGCCAGCAGCCAAACTATACTAGGAACGAGAACAGATACGCAGTATTTT.

This clone has just a few counts. This chain connects TRBV28 to TRBJ1-4; no firm D call. The V gene's germline CDR1 is MDHEN and CDR2 SYDVKM. With 2 bases removed from V and 4 bases from J, the gap between germline ends came to 8 bases. This CDR3 spans 14 amino acids. The CDR3 nucleotides read TGTGCCAGCAGTTTACTACAGAGTAATGAAAAACTGTTTTTT. Its protein product is CASSLLQSNEKLFF.

This clone was detected once. V is TRBV19 and J is TRBJ1-6; 10 bases are a match to TRBD1. Germline values: CDR1 LNHDA, CDR2 SQIVND (reference sequence). V lost 5 bases, J lost 9 bases, and 10 bases stayed unmatched. The CDR3 spans 16 residues. The CDR3 sequence: CASSPSGDRGSSPLHF. Written as DNA, the CDR3 is TGTGCCAGTAGTCCCTCTGGGGACAGGGGTTCTTCACCCCTCCACTTT.